This T cell receptor beta chain stems from a study of blood T cell repertoires in COVID-19. Background on the study: Material from acute and convalescent COVID-19 was sourced from the United States, Italy and Spain. T cells, B-cell-depleted T cells, or PBMCs provided the cDNA or gDNA that served as material.

V was shortened by 6 bases and J by 3 bases, with 17 bases between the two germline ends. CDR1 and CDR2 (germline): KGHSH, LQKENI. The CDR3 covers 16 residues. Original handling: Estimated nucleated cell counts came from reference gene primer amplification. Assay used: immunoSEQ multiplex PCR; TCRdb lists only in-frame clones, some missing. V and J calls plus clone size are reproduced from that table; the DNA served to infer D and trimming. The sample yields about 150,000 clones, over 75% seen once. This clone was detected only once. Sample: peripheral blood. V gene TRBV18 combines with J gene TRBJ2-2; D perhaps matches TRBD2 (6 bases). This clonotype originated in a woman between 40 and 50 years old with acute or convalescent COVID-19. CDR3 sequence: CASSSSGDRYTGELFF. The DNA for the CDR3 is TGTGCCAGCTCCTCCTCGGGAGATCGGTACACCGGGGAGCTGTTTTTT.